A single TCR beta chain is shown here with its context. V was trimmed by 1 base and J by 0 bases, leaving 8 bases between them. The CDR3 loop spans 15 amino acids. The germline V gene has CDR1 SGHRS and CDR2 YFSETQ. These data belong to a study of blood T cell repertoires in COVID-19. How the authors handled the data: Counts of nucleated cells, estimated from reference gene primer amplification, were obtained. Some clones are missing from TCRdb's copy, which holds only in-frame ones; the method was immunoSEQ multiplex PCR. D and trimming were read from the DNA, whereas the V and J calls and clone size are those reported in that table. The data show hundreds of thousands of clones, around nine tenths seen once.

The source is a woman aged 30 to 39 who had been exposed to COVID-19. Sequencing used PBMCs or T cells enriched from blood (not recorded which). The chain carries TRBV5-1 and TRBJ1-5; D may be TRBD1 (5 bases). The CDR3 DNA reads TGCGCCAGCAGCTTGCGGGGGGATAGCAATCAGCCCCAGCATTTT. Residues: CASSLRGDSNQPQHF. The full variable domain, completed using reference TRBV5-1 and TRBJ1-5, is KAGVTQTPRYLIKTRGQQVTLSCSPISGHRSVSWYQQTPGQGLQFLFEYFSETQRNKGNFPGRFSGRQFSNSRSEMNVSTLELGDSALYLCASSLRGDSNQPQHFGDGTRLSIL.